The 30 T cell receptor beta chains below come from one sample, sequenced in a study of beta chain features in type 1 diabetes. Whole-study results and caveats: Type 1 diabetes patients showed a moderate but significant shortening of TCRB CDR3s in all four CD4+ subsets.

What was sequenced were expressed TCRB transcripts, since all of the isolated RNA had been reverse transcribed. Assay used: immunoSEQ multiplex PCR; TCRdb lists only in-frame clones, some missing. The repertoire holds 250,000 to 300,000 clones, around 24% seen once, with around 0.012% in the top ten. These receptors' targets are unknown. The material sequenced was naive CD4+ T cells from blood. These receptor sequences come from a woman in her 30s with type 1 diabetes.

The V call is TRBV29-1, the J call TRBJ2-3; D is possibly TRBD2 (5 bases). Trimming took 4 bases from V and 1 from J, leaving 9 bases between them. CDR1 is SQVTM, CDR2 ANQGSEA, per germline. This CDR3 comprises 13 residues. CDR3 coding DNA: TGCAGCGTTGCTCTAGCAGGCACAGATACGCAGTATTTT. This encodes CSVALAGTDTQYF.

The V and J genes are TRBV28 and TRBJ2-1; TRBD2 aligns across 7 bases. This CDR3 has 13 residues. Germline CDR1 reads MDHEN; CDR2 reads SYDVKM. The V and J ends lost 10 bases and 4 bases, in that order; junction bases with no gene match: 7. This CDR3 is CATRAGLYNEQFF. Written as DNA, the CDR3 is TGTGCCACCCGAGCGGGACTATACAATGAGCAGTTCTTC.

This clone was recorded a few times. The chain links TRBV29-1 to TRBJ2-1; tentative D call: TRBD2 (5 bases). The CDR3 consists of 12 residues. Germline CDR1 and CDR2: SQVTM and ANQGSEA. The germline V and J ends were trimmed by 3 bases and 6 bases, with 9 bases remaining between them. The CDR3 sequence is CSVDRGSNEQFF. DNA of the CDR3: TGCAGCGTTGACCGGGGTAGCAATGAGCAGTTCTTC.

This rearrangement joins TRBV4-1 to TRBJ2-7, with 10 bases fitting TRBD2. The J segment lost 0 bases and the V segment lost 3 bases, leaving 2 bases of the junction unmatched. Germline values: CDR1 MGHRA, CDR2 YSYEKL. This CDR3 is 15 amino acids long. The CDR3 region has the DNA TGCGCCAGCAGCCAGACTAGCGGGCACTCCTACGAGCAGTACTTC. It specifies CASSQTSGHSYEQYF.

The chain joins TRBV30 to TRBJ2-7, with 10 bases aligning to TRBD2. The CDR3 has 14 amino acids. Germline V lookup: CDR1 GTSNPN, CDR2 SVGIG (reference sequence). The V gene end was trimmed by 5 bases and the J gene end by 3 bases; junction bases not matched to a gene: 7. This CDR3 is CAWHPGLANYEQYF. For the CDR3, the DNA is TGTGCCTGGCACCCGGGACTAGCGAACTACGAGCAGTACTTC.

The rearrangement uses TRBV29-1 and TRBJ1-1; D might be TRBD1 (6 bases). Deletions cut 0 bases from V and 5 bases from J, with 10 bases between. Germline loops: CDR1 SQVTM, CDR2 ANQGSEA. CDR3 length equals 13 residues. CDR3: CSVEDQGYTEAFF. The CDR3 DNA sequence: TGCAGCGTTGAAGATCAGGGGTATACTGAAGCTTTCTTT.

This clone has a handful of counts. The rearrangement uses TRBV9 and TRBJ2-7; 7 bases map to TRBD1. V gave up 4 bases and J gave up 0 bases; unmatched junction bases: 7. This CDR3 region has 15 residues. Germline loops: CDR1 SGDLS, CDR2 YYNGEE. CDR3 nucleotide sequence: TGTGCCAGCAGCTCTGACAGGGCTAGCTCCTACGAGCAGTACTTC. Translated, it gives CASSSDRASSYEQYF. Variable domain in full (rest from reference TRBV9 and TRBJ2-7): DSGVTQTPKHLITATGQRVTLRCSPRSGDLSVYWYQQSLDQGLQFLIQYYNGEERAKGNILERFSAQQFPDLHSELNLSSLELGDSALYFCASSSDRASSYEQYFGPGTRLTVT.

V is TRBV5-1 and J is TRBJ1-5; no reliable D call. Trimming took 0 bases from V and 3 from J, leaving 10 bases between them. Germline lookup yields CDR1 SGHRS and CDR2 YFSETQ. The CDR3 loop spans 15 amino acids. CDR3 protein: CASSLDSSYNQPQHF. In nucleotides, the CDR3 is TGCGCCAGCAGCTTGGACAGCAGCTACAATCAGCCCCAGCATTTT.

The genes are TRBV21-1 and TRBJ2-4; no check of the table's D call, TRBD2, against the DNA was made. TRBV21-1 is designated a pseudogene. The CDR3 is made up of 16 amino acids. The CDR3 spells CASSKPALAGSNIQYF. CDR3 nucleotide sequence: TGTGCCAGCAGCAAACCCGCCCTAGCGGGATCCAACATTCAGTACTTC.

The chain's CDR3 is CASSYSRQGGETQYF. The CDR3, as DNA: TGTGCCAGCAGTTACTCTCGGCAGGGAGGGGAGACCCAGTACTTC. V is TRBV6-5 and J is TRBJ2-5, with 7 bases fitting TRBD2. V lost 0 bases to trimming and J lost 5 bases; unmatched junction nucleotides: 6. Germline assignment: CDR1 MNHEY and CDR2 SVGAGI. CDR3 length: 15 amino acids.

This clone was detected a few times. The CDR3 DNA is TGCGCCAGCAGCTTGTCGATGGAAGGCCGAACTAAGTTCTTC. This sequence encodes CASSLSMEGRTKFF. The gene calls are TRBV5-1 and TRBJ2-1; D is unclear. Trimming pared 1 base from V and 14 bases from J, leaving 19 bases between. The CDR3 loop spans 14 amino acids. Germline lookup yields CDR1 SGHRS and CDR2 YFSETQ.

Only a few counts were recorded for this clone. The gene calls are TRBV7-9 and TRBJ2-7; tentatively, D is TRBD2 (6 bases). CDR3 length: 13 residues. Deletions cut 5 bases from V and 5 bases from J, with 13 bases between. The germline V gene has CDR1 SEHNR and CDR2 FQNEAQ (reference sequence). CDR3 coding DNA: TGTGCCAGCAGCGAAGCGGGCTGGAACGAGCAGTACTTC. Protein: CASSEAGWNEQYF.

This clone was seen more than once but under ten times. The V and J genes are TRBV4-1 and TRBJ1-1; D is unclear. V lost 0 bases to trimming and J lost 11 bases, with 16 bases between them. This CDR3 comprises 14 residues. The germline V gene has CDR1 MGHRA and CDR2 YSYEKL. The CDR3 sequence: CASSQDPEVGSAFF. CDR3 in DNA: TGCGCCAGCAGCCAAGACCCCGAGGTAGGTTCTGCTTTCTTT.

The chain has TRBV5-6 and TRBJ2-5; TRBD1 matches at 8 bases. Germline loops: CDR1 SGHDT, CDR2 YYEEEE. This CDR3 contains 14 residues. V trimming: 2 bases; J trimming: 4 bases; junction bases outside the gene matches: 4. The CDR3 loop is CASSFSGGRETQYF. The CDR3 DNA sequence: TGTGCCAGCAGCTTTTCAGGGGGCAGAGAGACCCAGTACTTC. The whole variable domain, filled in from reference TRBV5-6 and TRBJ2-5, reads DAGVTQSPTHLIKTRGQQVTLRCSPKSGHDTVSWYQQALGQGPQFIFQYYEEEERQRGNFPDRFSGHQFPNYSSELNVNALLLGDSALYLCASSFSGGRETQYFGPGTRLLVL.

This clone was observed a few times. The V and J genes are TRBV5-6 and TRBJ2-3; 12 nucleotides agree with TRBD2. Germline V gene sequence: CDR1 SGHDT, CDR2 YYEEEE. V was clipped by 4 bases and J by 2 bases; unmatched bases: 5. There are 16 residues in the CDR3. CDR3 sequence (DNA): TGTGCCAGCAGCCGGCTAGCGGGAGGGTCCACAGATACGCAGTATTTT. Encoded protein: CASSRLAGGSTDTQYF.

This chain uses TRBV6-5 with TRBJ1-4; 8 nucleotides align to TRBD1. V lost 10 bases to trimming and J lost 4 bases; unmatched junction nucleotides: 8. This CDR3 contains 14 residues. The V gene's germline CDR1 is MNHEY and CDR2 SVGAGI. In DNA form, the CDR3 reads TGTGCCACCACCGTCGGACAGGGTAATGAAAAACTGTTTTTT. It is translated as CATTVGQGNEKLFF.

The chain employs TRBV7-9 and TRBJ1-2, with 7 bases identical to TRBD1. Germline V gene lookup returns CDR1 SEHNR and CDR2 FQNEAQ (reference sequence). The CDR3 runs 13 residues. The trim removed 5 bases at V and 2 bases at J, leaving 2 bases unmatched. CDR3 amino acids: CASSKQGNYGYTF. The DNA of the CDR3 is TGTGCCAGCAGCAAACAGGGGAACTATGGCTACACCTTC. Based on the CDR3 plus reference TRBV7-9 and TRBJ1-2, the full variable domain is DTGVSQNPRHKITKRGQNVTFRCDPISEHNRLYWYRQTLGQGPEFLTYFQNEAQLEKSRLLSDRFSAERPKGSFSTLEIQRTEQGDSAMYLCASSKQGNYGYTFGSGTRLTVV.

This clone showed up just a few times. The V call is TRBV6-5, the J call TRBJ2-1, with a tentative D call TRBD2 (6 bases). V dropped 0 bases and J dropped 8 bases, with 11 bases sitting between them. This CDR3 is built from 14 residues. Germline CDR1 and CDR2: MNHEY and SVGAGI. The CDR3, as DNA: TGTGCCAGCAGTTACTCATATTCGGGGGATGAGCAGTTCTTC. This encodes CASSYSYSGDEQFF.

This clone has just a few counts. The J gene is TRBJ2-5, the V gene TRBV4-2; weak D call: TRBD2 (6 bases). Germline loops: CDR1 LGHNA, CDR2 YNFKEQ. Between the trimmed V and J ends, which lost 0 bases and 5 bases, there was a span of 7 bases. The CDR3 covers 13 residues. The CDR3 DNA reads as TGTGCCAGCAGCCAAGATGGGAGGGAGACCCAGTACTTC. Its protein is CASSQDGRETQYF.

This clone was seen a handful of times. Other DNA sequences in the sample encode the same CDR3. This chain connects TRBV2 to TRBJ1-1; 8 bases are shared with TRBD1. V was clipped by 6 bases and J by 1 base; unmatched bases: 1. CDR3 size: 13 residues. The germline V gene encodes CDR1 SNHLY and CDR2 FYNNEI. The DNA of the CDR3 is TGTGCCAGCAGGGGACAGGCGAACACTGAAGCTTTCTTT. It is translated as CASRGQANTEAFF.

In DNA, the CDR3 is TGTGCCAGCAGCTTAATGGGGGGTCAAGAGACCCAGTACTTC. Translation: CASSLMGGQETQYF. The chain recombines TRBV7-3 with TRBJ2-5, with D maybe TRBD2 (6 bases). CDR1 is SGHTA, CDR2 FQGTGA, per germline. The CDR3 is 14 amino acids. Trimming pared 1 base from V and 2 bases from J, leaving 8 bases between.

The chain combines TRBV28 with TRBJ2-5; 13 bases line up with TRBD2. Germline V gene sequence: CDR1 MDHEN, CDR2 SYDVKM. After removal of 3 bases from V and 5 bases from J, the junction contained 9 bases not matched to a gene. The CDR3 covers 17 residues. CDR3 sequence: CASSFPGLAGVGETQYF. In nucleotides, the CDR3 is TGTGCCAGCAGTTTCCCCGGACTAGCGGGAGTAGGGGAGACCCAGTACTTC. The full variable domain, its missing parts supplied by reference TRBV28 and TRBJ2-5, is DVKVTQSSRYLVKRTGEKVFLECVQDMDHENMFWYRQDPGLGLRLIYFSYDVKMKEKGDIPEGYSVSREKKERFSLILESASTNQTSMYLCASSFPGLAGVGETQYFGPGTRLLVL.

This clone has a handful of counts. J is TRBJ2-1 and V is TRBV4-2; 12 nucleotides line up with TRBD2. CDR1 is LGHNA, CDR2 YNFKEQ, per germline. Trimming removed 0 bases from V and 5 bases from J; junction bases left unmatched: 11. The CDR3 length is 19 residues. CDR3 in amino acids: CASSQDKGSSGRVNNEQFF. DNA for the CDR3: TGTGCCAGCAGCCAAGATAAGGGGTCTAGCGGGAGGGTGAACAATGAGCAGTTCTTC.

This clone was observed a handful of times. The chain carries TRBV30 and TRBJ2-3, with 10 positions matching TRBD2. The CDR3 is made up of 15 amino acids. With V trimmed by 3 bases and J by 9 bases, 12 bases remained unmatched. CDR1 is GTSNPN and CDR2 is SVGIG in the germline V gene (reference sequence). This CDR3 reads CAWRIGLAVGGTQYF. CDR3 in DNA: TGTGCCTGGAGGATTGGACTAGCGGTCGGTGGGACGCAGTATTTT.

The chain combines TRBV29-1 with TRBJ1-2; 7 nucleotides line up with TRBD1. The CDR3 is 13 amino acids. CDR1 and CDR2 (germline): SQVTM, ANQGSEA. V lost 6 bases and J lost 3; bases outside the gene matches: 7. In DNA form, the CDR3 reads TGCAGCGTCACGACAGGGCTCGACTATGGCTACACCTTC. It is translated as CSVTTGLDYGYTF.

V usage is TRBV19 and J usage is TRBJ2-1; 10 positions match TRBD2. The CDR3 is made up of 15 amino acids. V was clipped by 7 bases and J by 7 bases; unmatched bases: 10. CDR1 is LNHDA and CDR2 is SQIVND in the germline V gene (reference sequence). This CDR3 is CASKNLAGVENEQFF. CDR3 nucleotides: TGTGCCAGTAAAAATCTAGCGGGAGTCGAGAATGAGCAGTTCTTC. The entire variable domain, with the rest obtained from reference TRBV19 and TRBJ2-1, is as follows: DGGITQSPKYLFRKEGQNVTLSCEQNLNHDAMYWYRQDPGQGLRLIYYSQIVNDFQKGDIAEGYSVSREKKESFPLTVTSAQKNPTAFYLCASKNLAGVENEQFFGPGTRLTVL.

The gene calls are TRBV9 and TRBJ2-1; 9 bases are shared with TRBD2. From germline, CDR1 is SGDLS and CDR2 YYNGEE. The CDR3 totals 16 residues. V lost 1 base, J lost 3 bases, and 5 bases stayed unmatched. The CDR3 reads CASSVSASGIYNEQFF. The CDR3 nucleotides are TGTGCCAGCAGCGTATCGGCTAGCGGGATCTACAATGAGCAGTTCTTC.

The chain has TRBV7-3 and TRBJ2-2, with D hard to call. The CDR3 loop spans 13 amino acids. CDR1 is SGHTA and CDR2 is FQGTGA in the germline V gene. Trimming cost V 5 bases and J 7 bases, with 11 bases left between them. The CDR3 is CASSPAMHGELFF. The CDR3 region has the DNA TGTGCCAGCAGCCCCGCTATGCACGGGGAGCTGTTTTTT.

The sample holds a few counts of this clone. The J gene is TRBJ2-6, the V gene TRBV27; D is possibly TRBD2 (5 bases). Trimming stripped 3 bases from V and 4 bases from J, with 10 bases between. This CDR3 region has 15 residues. Germline values: CDR1 MNHEY, CDR2 SMNVEV (reference sequence). CDR3 DNA sequence: TGTGCCAGCAGTTTCGGACCGGGAGGGGCCAACGTCCTGACTTTC. It specifies CASSFGPGGANVLTF.

This clone turned up a few times. The gene calls are TRBV21-1 and TRBJ2-1; the D call TRBD1 from the table was never checked on the DNA. TRBV21-1 is recorded as a pseudogene. The CDR3 has 10 residues. The DNA for the CDR3 is TGTGCCAGCCGCCGGGACAGGCAGTTCTTC. The encoded protein is CASRRDRQFF.